Following are 26 T cell receptor beta chains from one sample sequenced in a study of tumor-infiltrating lymphocytes in primary liver carcinoma. Co-extraction yielded RNA and DNA from 20-30 mg of unsorted bulk tissue. A constant-region primer served to make TCR beta cDNA from around 500 ng total RNA. Employing slightly modified ARM-PCR, three nested multiplex PCR rounds were run, and these gave rise to the TCR beta libraries. TRBV1-TRBV30 forward primers paired with a C-beta reverse primer were used in the first two PCR rounds, which ran roughly 10 cycles each. One entry per CDR3 protein results from TCRdb running MiXCR on the multiplex PCR reads. In the table there are 95,000 to 100,000 distinct CDR3 sequences, about 67% of which are singletons. The sequencing input was liver tumor tissue from sampling region 2. Subset denoted: tumor region T2, inferior pole. The receptor source for this set is a woman in her sixties with primary liver carcinoma and hepatitis B virus infection.

On this clonotype itself: The junction shows a germline mismatch at one end, possibly a read error. CDR3 sequence: CASSREGTKNIQYF. Here the CDR3 DNA reads TGCGCCAGCAGCCGAGAAGGAACCAAAAACATTCAGTACTTC. The chain recombines TRBV6-5 with TRBJ2-4; D is undetermined. The germline V gene encodes CDR1 MNHEY and CDR2 SVGAGI. The CDR3 covers 14 residues.

This clonotype was seen at least ten times. V is TRBV5-1 and J is TRBJ2-3; tentative D call: TRBD2 (6 bases). Germline loops: CDR1 SGHRS, CDR2 YFSETQ. This CDR3 has 13 residues. V lost 5 bases to trimming and J lost 14 bases, with 21 bases between them. The CDR3 DNA sequence: TGCGCCAGCAGTCAACCGGGAGACCGCGATAGGTATTTT. Protein: CASSQPGDRDRYF.

A remark on this clonotype: A much larger clone differs from this one at a single base, so this may be a read error. The chain carries TRBV7-9 and TRBJ1-1; D remains ambiguous. Deletions cut 7 bases from V and 10 bases from J, with 16 bases between. Germline CDR1 and CDR2: SEHNR and FQNEAQ (reference sequence). CDR3 length: 12 amino acids. CDR3 sequence: CASNFGEMVAFF. The CDR3 DNA is TGTGCCAGCAACTTCGGGGAAATGGTAGCTTTCTTT.

A word on this clonotype: This may stem from a read error, because a much larger clone lies one nucleotide away. The CDR3 DNA follows: TGTGCCAGCAGCGAAAACCAGGGACAGGGACCTAACAATGAGCAGTTCTTC. Residues: CASSENQGQGPNNEQFF. This chain links TRBV7-9 with TRBJ2-1; 9 bases line up with TRBD1. Per germline, CDR1 SEHNR and CDR2 FQNEAQ (reference sequence). With V trimmed by 5 bases and J by 5 bases, 13 bases remained unmatched. CDR3 length: 17 residues.

Turning to this clonotype: A much larger clone differs from this one at a single base, so this may be a read error. This chain connects TRBV20-1 to TRBJ2-4; no reliable D call. The V end lost 6 bases, the J end lost 1 base, and 19 bases lay between the germline ends. The length of the CDR3 is 16 residues. Looked up from germline, CDR1 is DFQATT and CDR2 is SNEGSKA (reference sequence). CDR3 sequence: CSAPDKFSMAKNIQYF. Here the CDR3 DNA reads TGCAGTGCCCCCGACAAATTCTCCATGGCCAAAAACATTCAGTACTTC.

Concerning this clonotype itself: At one boundary the junction diverges from the germline segment, which might be a read error. The rearrangement links TRBV5-5 to TRBJ2-1; possible D gene TRBD2, 6 bases. The germline V gene encodes CDR1 SGHKS and CDR2 YYEKEE (reference sequence). There are 15 residues in the CDR3. CDR3 residues: CPSSSRGAETNEQFF. For the CDR3, the DNA is TGTCCCAGCAGCTCGCGCGGGGCTGAAACCAATGAGCAGTTCTTC.

V is TRBV11-1 and J is TRBJ2-3, with a weak D call TRBD1 (5 bases). The CDR3 spans 15 residues. V lost 0 bases and J lost 12, with 19 bases in between. Germline CDR1 reads SGHAT; CDR2 reads FQDESV (reference sequence). CDR3 sequence (DNA): TGTGCCAGCAGCTTAGCGCTCCTGGACACAGATATACAGTATTTT. Its translation: CASSLALLDTDIQYF. Looking up the rest from reference TRBV11-1 and TRBJ2-3 gives the full variable domain: EAEVAQSPRYKITEKSQAVAFWCDPISGHATLYWYRQILGQGPELLVQFQDESVVDDSQLPKDRFSAERLKGVDSTLKIQPAELGDSAMYLCASSLALLDTDIQYFGPGTRLTVL.

This clonotype is labeled medium-sized. The rearrangement uses TRBV11-2 and TRBJ1-1; TRBD1 might be the D (6 bases). The CDR3 contains 14 residues. With 0 bases removed from V and 7 bases from J, the gap between germline ends came to 12 bases. Per the germline V gene, CDR1 is SGHAT and CDR2 is FQNNGV. CDR3 loop: CASSLDQGRGEAFF. In nucleotides, the CDR3 is TGTGCCAGCAGCTTAGATCAGGGCAGGGGTGAAGCTTTCTTT.

As for this clonotype: One base away lies a much larger clone, so this may be a sequencing read error. The V call is TRBV5-1, the J call TRBJ2-3; no clear D gene. The CDR3 loop spans 12 amino acids. Germline assignment: CDR1 SGHRS and CDR2 YFSETQ. The ends were cut back, 0 bases at V and 4 bases at J, with 3 bases in the middle. The CDR3 coding sequence is TGCGCCAGCAGCTTGGAACCAGATACGCAGTATTTT. Its translation is CASSLEPDTQYF.

Of note for this clonotype: This may arise from a read error, as a much more abundant clone is one base away. The chain carries TRBV28 and TRBJ2-3; D is unclear. The V and J ends lost 0 bases and 1 base respectively, with 8 bases between them. Per the germline V gene, CDR1 is MDHEN and CDR2 is SYDVKM. The CDR3 totals 15 residues. CDR3 in amino acids: CASSLWANGTDTQYF. The CDR3 DNA follows: TGTGCCAGCAGTTTATGGGCTAACGGCACAGATACGCAGTATTTT. The full variable domain, in which reference TRBV28 and TRBJ2-3 provide the parts outside the CDR3, is DVKVTQSSRYLVKRTGEKVFLECVQDMDHENMFWYRQDPGLGLRLIYFSYDVKMKEKGDIPEGYSVSREKKERFSLILESASTNQTSMYLCASSLWANGTDTQYFGPGTRLTVL.

This clonotype has only one observation. Relative to the germline gene, one junction end is altered; a read error may explain this. This chain connects TRBV29-1 to TRBJ2-3, with D possibly being TRBD1 (6 bases). CDR3 length: 15 residues. The germline V gene encodes CDR1 SQVTM and CDR2 ANQGSEA. The CDR3 DNA reads as TGCAGCGTTGAAGGACAGGAGACGAGCACAGATACGCGGCATTTT. Its protein product is CSVEGQETSTDTRHF.

Comments on this clonotype: An end of the junction differs from the germline gene, which may be a read error. The CDR3 nucleotides are TGTGCCAGCAGCCCGACAGTATCATACGAGCACTACTTC. This codes for CASSPTVSYEHYF. The rearrangement links TRBV11-2 to TRBJ2-7; D is possibly TRBD1 (5 bases). This CDR3 comprises 13 residues. The germline V gene encodes CDR1 SGHAT and CDR2 FQNNGV.

Notes on this clonotype: An end of the junction differs from the germline gene, which may be a read error. The chain links TRBV11-3 to TRBJ2-3; D gene unclear. The CDR3 covers 15 residues. The germline gives CDR1 SGHNT, CDR2 YENEEA. CDR3 bases: TGTGCCAGTAGCTTATTTCAGGTAGAAGCTGGTACGCAGTATTTT. It codes for CASSLFQVEAGTQYF.

This clonotype showed up just a few times. This chain uses TRBV7-2 with TRBJ2-5; D not certain. This CDR3 has 14 amino acids. The germline V and J ends were trimmed by 5 bases and 5 bases, with 15 bases remaining between them. Germline CDR1 SGHTA, CDR2 FQGNSA. The CDR3 DNA follows: TGTGCCAGCAGCACCCTGGACGGGTGGGAGACCCAGTACTTC. This encodes CASSTLDGWETQYF.

As regards this clonotype: A much larger clone differs from this one at a single base, so this may be a read error. V gene TRBV7-8 combines with J gene TRBJ1-2; a possible D gene is TRBD1 (5 bases). This CDR3 has 13 amino acids. Germline V lookup: CDR1 SGHVS, CDR2 FQNEAQ. DNA for the CDR3: TGTTCCAGCAGCTTAGGGGACCCCCGGAGCTACACCTTC. This codes for CSSSLGDPRSYTF.

This rearrangement joins TRBV30 to TRBJ2-5; the D gene is possibly TRBD2 (6 bases). This CDR3 contains 21 residues. CDR1 and CDR2 from the germline V gene are GTSNPN and SVGIG (reference sequence). Trimming removed 1 base from V and 2 bases from J, with 32 bases in between. CDR3 nucleotides: TGTGCCTGGAGTGGGGGAGGTATTAGAACCGCGGACTCACACTTGCAAGAGACCCAGTACTTC. This encodes CAWSGGGIRTADSHLQETQYF.

Comments on this clonotype: Just one base apart from a much larger clone, this may be a read error. The chain uses TRBV5-8 and TRBJ2-7, with D hard to call. Germline V CDR1 and CDR2: SGHTS, YDEGEE. CDR3 length: 14 residues. CDR3 in amino acids: CASTSRRAPYKQYF. The CDR3 region has the DNA TGTGCCAGCACCTCCCGTAGGGCCCCCTACAAGCAGTACTTC.

This clonotype was recorded many times. No conserved phenylalanine or tryptophan is present at the end of the CDR3, so a read error is the likely explanation. No DNA is shown, since the ends of the CDR3 on it are uncertain; the CDR3 is the one TCRdb lists. The chain couples TRBV1 to TRBJ1-1; the table's D call TRBD1 went unverified against the DNA. TRBV1 is designated a pseudogene. Ends included, the CDR3 has 15 residues. CDR3 region: CTSSQSLQGTTEAFI.

Regarding this clonotype: A much larger clonotype is one base distant, so this may be a read error. The chain couples TRBV6-2 or TRBV6-3 to TRBJ2-3, with D uncertain. The CDR3 length is 16 residues. Trimming took 5 bases from V and 6 from J, leaving 21 bases between them. Looked up from germline, CDR1 is MNHEY and CDR2 is SVGEGT. CDR3 in DNA: TGTGCCAGCAGTATTGGGAAAGACCTTGTCCGGGATACGCAGTATTTT. It specifies CASSIGKDLVRDTQYF.

Remarks on this clonotype: A junction boundary mismatches the germline segment, possibly from a read error. J is TRBJ2-1 and V is TRBV29-1; D is ambiguous. CDR3 length: 13 amino acids. CDR1 SQVTM and CDR2 ANQGSEA come from the germline V gene. The CDR3 bases are TGCAGCGCTGTCTTCGACGCCTACAATGAGCAGTTTTTC. It codes for CSAVFDAYNEQFF.

Of note for this clonotype: At one of its ends the junction is not consistent with the germline gene, which may arise from a read error. The J gene is TRBJ1-1, the V gene TRBV28, with TRBD1 as a possible D gene (5 bases). CDR1 is MDHEN, CDR2 SYDVKM, per germline. The CDR3 has 16 amino acids. In DNA form, the CDR3 reads TGTGCCAGCAGAAGTGTCGCGTTGAGCATGGGGACTGAAGCTTCCTTT. Translation: CASRSVALSMGTEASF.

This clonotype was detected many times. This rearrangement joins TRBV5-1 to TRBJ2-6; TRBD1 matches 8 bases. This CDR3 region has 17 residues. J lost 4 bases, V lost 6 bases, and 12 bases had no gene match. Per the germline V gene, CDR1 is SGHRS and CDR2 is YFSETQ. CDR3 protein: CASTRTGWSRGANVLTF. CDR3 in DNA: TGCGCCAGCACCCGGACAGGGTGGTCTAGGGGGGCCAACGTCCTGACTTTC.

As for this clonotype: With a much larger clone just one base away, this may be a read error. The chain is built from TRBV28 and TRBJ1-1, with 7 bases lining up with TRBD1. This CDR3 comprises 16 residues. Germline V gene lookup returns CDR1 MDHEN and CDR2 SYDVKM. The CDR3 DNA reads as TGTGACAGCAGTCCACCCACAGGGGCCACTAACACTGAAGCTTTCTTT. Protein product: CDSSPPTGATNTEAFF.

V gene TRBV5-4 combines with J gene TRBJ2-1; 10 nucleotides line up with TRBD2. Looked up from germline, CDR1 is SGHNT and CDR2 is YYREEE (reference sequence). J gave up 8 bases and V 5 bases, and 10 bases lay outside the gene matches. This CDR3 has 15 residues. CDR3 nucleotide sequence: TGTGCCAGCAGTACGCAAGCGGGAGGGATCGATGAGCAGTTCTTC. Translated, it gives CASSTQAGGIDEQFF.

The count of this clonotype is one. The J gene is TRBJ1-2, the V gene TRBV6-5; no reliable D call. The V gene's germline CDR1 is MNHEY and CDR2 SVGAGI. This CDR3 comprises 13 residues. Trimming stripped 7 bases from V and 10 bases from J, with 19 bases between. The DNA of the CDR3 is TGTGCCAGCAATAAGGGATCTGGTCGAATCTACACCTTC. Amino acid sequence: CASNKGSGRIYTF.

On this clonotype itself: The conserved closing phenylalanine or tryptophan is absent in this CDR3, likely reflecting a read error. The V call is TRBV5-1, the J call TRBJ2-7; D might be TRBD1 (7 bases). This CDR3 has 17 amino acids. Per the germline V gene, CDR1 is SGHRS and CDR2 is YFSETQ. CDR3 amino acids: CTSSPGGGGISFYEQYL. The DNA for the CDR3 is TGCACCAGCAGCCCCGGTGGAGGGGGCATCTCATTCTACGAGCAGTACTTA.